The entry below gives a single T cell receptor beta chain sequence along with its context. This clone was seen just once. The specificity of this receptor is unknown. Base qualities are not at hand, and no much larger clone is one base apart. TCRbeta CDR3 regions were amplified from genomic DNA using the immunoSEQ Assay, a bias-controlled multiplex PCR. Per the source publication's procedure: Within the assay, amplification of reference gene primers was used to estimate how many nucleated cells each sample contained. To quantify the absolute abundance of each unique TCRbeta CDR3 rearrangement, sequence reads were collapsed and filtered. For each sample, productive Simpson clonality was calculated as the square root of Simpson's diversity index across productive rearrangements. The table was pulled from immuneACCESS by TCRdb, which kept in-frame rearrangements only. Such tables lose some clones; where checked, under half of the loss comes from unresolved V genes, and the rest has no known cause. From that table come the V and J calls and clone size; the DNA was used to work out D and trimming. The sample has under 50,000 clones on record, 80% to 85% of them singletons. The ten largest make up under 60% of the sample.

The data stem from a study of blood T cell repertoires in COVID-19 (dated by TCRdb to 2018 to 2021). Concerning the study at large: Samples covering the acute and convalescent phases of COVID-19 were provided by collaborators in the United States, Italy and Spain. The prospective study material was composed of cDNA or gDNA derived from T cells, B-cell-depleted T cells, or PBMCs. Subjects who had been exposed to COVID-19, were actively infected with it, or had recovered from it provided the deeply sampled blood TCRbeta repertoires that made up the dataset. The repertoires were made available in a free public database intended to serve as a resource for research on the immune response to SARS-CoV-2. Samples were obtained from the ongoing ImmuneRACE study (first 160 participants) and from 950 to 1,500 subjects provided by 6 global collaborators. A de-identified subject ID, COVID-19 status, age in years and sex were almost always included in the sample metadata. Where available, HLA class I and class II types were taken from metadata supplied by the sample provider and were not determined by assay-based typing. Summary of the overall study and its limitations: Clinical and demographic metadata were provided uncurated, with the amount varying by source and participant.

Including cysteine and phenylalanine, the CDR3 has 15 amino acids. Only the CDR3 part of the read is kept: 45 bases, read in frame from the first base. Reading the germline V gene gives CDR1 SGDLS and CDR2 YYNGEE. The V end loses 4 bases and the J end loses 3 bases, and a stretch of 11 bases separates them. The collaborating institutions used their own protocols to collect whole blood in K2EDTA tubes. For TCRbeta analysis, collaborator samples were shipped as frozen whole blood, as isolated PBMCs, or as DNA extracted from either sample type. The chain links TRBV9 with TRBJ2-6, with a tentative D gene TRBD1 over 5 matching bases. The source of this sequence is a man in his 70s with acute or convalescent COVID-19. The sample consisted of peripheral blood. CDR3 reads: CASSPDQGGANVLTF. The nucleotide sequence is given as TGTGCCAGCAGCCCCGACCAGGGTGGGGCCAACGTCCTGACTTTC. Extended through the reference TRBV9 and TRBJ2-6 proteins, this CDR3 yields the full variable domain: DSGVTQTPKHLITATGQRVTLRCSPRSGDLSVYWYQQSLDQGLQFLIQYYNGEERAKGNILERFSAQQFPDLHSELNLSSLELGDSALYFCASSPDQGGANVLTFGAGSRLTVL.